What follows are 2 T cell receptor beta chains derived from one specimen sequenced in a study of shared T cell receptors in the human thymus. Libraries were prepared by immunoSEQ multiplex PCR; TCRdb keeps only in-frame clonotypes and omits some of them. The data contain hundreds of thousands of clones, 80% to 90% of them seen just once; the ten biggest clones take up just under 0.0095%. These data were also reused for a study on human thymus T cells.

The sample taken for sequencing was thymocytes. All receptors derive from a boy in the first two years of life with a congenital heart defect.

The V call is TRBV5-6, the J call TRBJ2-6, with 9 bases lining up with TRBD1. Looked up from germline, CDR1 is SGHDT and CDR2 is YYEEEE. The ends lost 4 bases at V and 0 bases at J; junction bases unmatched: 11. CDR3 size: 19 residues. The CDR3 DNA follows: TGTGCCAGCAGCCTAGCGGACAGGGGAATTTACTCTGGGGCCAACGTCCTGACTTTC. This sequence encodes CASSLADRGIYSGANVLTF. The whole variable domain, remainder taken from reference TRBV5-6 and TRBJ2-6, is DAGVTQSPTHLIKTRGQQVTLRCSPKSGHDTVSWYQQALGQGPQFIFQYYEEEERQRGNFPDRFSGHQFPNYSSELNVNALLLGDSALYLCASSLADRGIYSGANVLTFGAGSRLTVL.

This clone occurred once. The V gene is TRBV7-3, the J gene TRBJ2-1; the D call may be TRBD1 or TRBD2 (6 bases each). The V end was cut by 5 bases, the J end by 8 bases, with 19 bases between. Germline assignment: CDR1 SGHTA and CDR2 FQGTGA. This CDR3 has 15 amino acids. CDR3 DNA: TGTGCCAGCAGCCTAAGGGGGGACCTGGGGGATGAGCAGTTCTTC. Translated: CASSLRGDLGDEQFF.